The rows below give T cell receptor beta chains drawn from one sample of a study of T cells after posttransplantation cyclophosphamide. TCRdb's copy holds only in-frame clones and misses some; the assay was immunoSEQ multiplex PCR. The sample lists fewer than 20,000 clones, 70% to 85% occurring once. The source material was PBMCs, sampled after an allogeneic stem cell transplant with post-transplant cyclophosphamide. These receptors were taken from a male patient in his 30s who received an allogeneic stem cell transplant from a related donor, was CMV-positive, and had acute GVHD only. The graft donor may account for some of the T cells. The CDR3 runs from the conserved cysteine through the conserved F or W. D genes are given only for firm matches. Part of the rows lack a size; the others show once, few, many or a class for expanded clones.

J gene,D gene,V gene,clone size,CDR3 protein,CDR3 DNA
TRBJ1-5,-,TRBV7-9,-,CASSLGAGWDQPQHF,TGTGCCAGCAGCTTAGGGGCAGGGTGGGATCAGCCCCAGCATTTT
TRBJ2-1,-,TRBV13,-,CASSPGRDHEQFF,TGTGCCAGCAGCCCGGGGCGGGACCATGAGCAGTTCTTC
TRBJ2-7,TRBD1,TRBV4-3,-,CASSQVTGGREQYF,TGCGCCAGCAGCCAAGTGACAGGGGGCCGCGAGCAGTACTTC
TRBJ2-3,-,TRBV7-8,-,CASSLGAGANTQYF,TGTGCCAGCAGCTTAGGAGCAGGGGCTAATACGCAGTATTTT
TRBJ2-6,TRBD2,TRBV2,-,CASSDRSGGLSGANVLTF,TGTGCCAGCAGTGATCGCAGCGGGGGCCTCTCTGGGGCCAACGTCCTGACTTTC
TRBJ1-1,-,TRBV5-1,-,CASSLYGENTEAFF,TGCGCCAGCAGCTTGTACGGGGAGAACACTGAAGCTTTCTTT
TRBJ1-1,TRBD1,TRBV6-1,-,CASSRQGVSEAFF,TGTGCCAGCAGTAGACAGGGGGTCTCTGAAGCTTTCTTT
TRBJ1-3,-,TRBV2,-,CASSEGLTRGGNTIYF,TGTGCCAGCAGTGAGGGATTGACAAGGGGGGGAAACACCATATATTTT
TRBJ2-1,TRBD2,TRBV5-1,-,CASSSSGGAYNEQFF,TGCGCCAGCAGCTCGAGCGGGGGGGCCTACAATGAGCAGTTCTTC
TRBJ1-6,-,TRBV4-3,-,CASSADGVNNSPLHF,TGCGCCAGCAGCGCCGACGGGGTAAATAATTCACCCCTCCACTTT
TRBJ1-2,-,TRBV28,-,CASSSPRGGDYGYTF,TGTGCCAGCAGTTCACCCCGGGGGGGGGACTATGGCTACACCTTC
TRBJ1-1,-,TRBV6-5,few,CASSSVQVMNTEAFF,TGTGCCAGCAGCTCCGTACAGGTCATGAACACTGAAGCTTTCTTT
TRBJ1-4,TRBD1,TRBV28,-,CASSLMQGGEKLFF,TGTGCCAGCAGTTTAATGCAGGGGGGTGAAAAACTGTTTTTT
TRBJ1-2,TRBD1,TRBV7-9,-,CASSLERDRALLYGYTF,TGTGCCAGCAGCTTAGAGAGGGACAGGGCTCTCCTCTATGGCTACACCTTC
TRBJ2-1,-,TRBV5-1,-,CASSPRTDLPYNEQFF,TGCGCCAGCAGCCCGAGGACAGACCTACCCTACAATGAGCAGTTCTTC
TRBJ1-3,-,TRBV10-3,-,CASSVSGNTIYF,TGTGCCTCCTCAGTATCTGGAAACACCATATATTTT
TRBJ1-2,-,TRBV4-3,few,CASSQDWIPGYMNYGYTF,TGCGCCAGCAGCCAAGATTGGATCCCAGGGTACATGAACTATGGCTACACCTTC
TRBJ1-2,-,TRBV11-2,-,CASSLGGASEGYTF,TGTGCCAGCAGCTTGGGGGGGGCTTCTGAAGGCTACACCTTC
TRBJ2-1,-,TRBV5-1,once,CASSPSGARTYNEQFF,TGCGCCAGCAGCCCCTCTGGGGCAAGGACCTACAATGAGCAGTTCTTC
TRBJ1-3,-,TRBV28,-,CASVLDFRDISGNTIYF,TGTGCCAGCGTCTTGGATTTTCGGGATATCTCTGGAAACACCATATATTTT
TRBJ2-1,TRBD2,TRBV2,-,CASRTTSGGGQDEQFF,TGTGCCAGCAGAACCACTAGCGGGGGGGGGCAGGATGAGCAGTTCTTC
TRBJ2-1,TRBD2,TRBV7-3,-,CASSPAGAYYNEQFF,TGTGCCAGCAGCCCAGCGGGGGCCTACTACAATGAGCAGTTCTTC
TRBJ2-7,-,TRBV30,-,CASRRDAYEQYF,TGTGCCTCCCGTCGGGATGCCTACGAGCAGTACTTC
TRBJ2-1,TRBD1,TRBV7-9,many,CASSSDRHYEQFF,TGTGCCAGCAGCTCGGACAGGCACTATGAGCAGTTCTTC
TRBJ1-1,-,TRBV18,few,CASSVGENTEAFF,TGTGCCAGCTCCGTCGGGGAGAACACTGAAGCTTTCTTT
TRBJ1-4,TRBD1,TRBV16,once,CASSQPGQGEYGSEKLFF,TGTGCCAGCAGCCAACCGGGACAGGGGGAATATGGCTCGGAAAAACTGTTTTTT
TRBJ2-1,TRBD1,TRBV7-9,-,CASSPNGTVHNEQFF,TGTGCCAGCAGCCCAAACGGGACAGTTCACAATGAGCAGTTCTTC
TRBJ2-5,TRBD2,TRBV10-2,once,CASRTTSGVETQYF,TGCGCCAGCAGGACGACTAGCGGGGTAGAGACCCAGTACTTC